This T cell receptor beta chain was sequenced in a study of shared T cell receptors in the human thymus. Trimming left V 1 base short and J 4 bases short, with 14 bases between. CDR1 LGHNA and CDR2 YSLEER come from the germline V gene. The CDR3 covers 16 residues. Profiled with immunoSEQ multiplex PCR; TCRdb holds only in-frame clones, not every one. The sample has some 660,000 clones; 80% to 90% are singletons. The data were also submitted as part of a second study, on human thymus T cells. This second report adds: Thymic material originated from resections removed in the course of corrective heart surgery.

The sequence was collected from a boy less than two years old with a congenital heart defect. This chain connects TRBV4-3 to TRBJ2-1, with D perhaps matching TRBD1 (5 bases). Sequencing input: thymocytes. DNA for the CDR3: TGCGCCAGCAGCCAAGTCCAGGGAAAGGGATACAATGAGCAGTTCTTC. It is translated as CASSQVQGKGYNEQFF.